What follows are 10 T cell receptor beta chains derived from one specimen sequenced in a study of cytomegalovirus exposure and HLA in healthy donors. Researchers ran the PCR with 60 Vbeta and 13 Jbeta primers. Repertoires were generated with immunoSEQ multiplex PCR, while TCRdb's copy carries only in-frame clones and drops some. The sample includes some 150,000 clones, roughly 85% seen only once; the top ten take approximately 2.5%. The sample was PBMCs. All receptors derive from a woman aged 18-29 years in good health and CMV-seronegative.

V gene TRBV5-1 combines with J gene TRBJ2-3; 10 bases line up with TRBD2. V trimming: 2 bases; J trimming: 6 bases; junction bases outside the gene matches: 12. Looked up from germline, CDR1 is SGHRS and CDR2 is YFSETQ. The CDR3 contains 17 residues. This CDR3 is CASSFQLALAGEDTQYF. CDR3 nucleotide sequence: TGCGCCAGCAGCTTCCAACTCGCGCTAGCGGGGGAGGATACGCAGTATTTT.

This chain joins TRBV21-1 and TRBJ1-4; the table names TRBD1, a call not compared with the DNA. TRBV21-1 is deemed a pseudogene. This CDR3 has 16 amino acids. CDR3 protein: CASTKTGPSTNEKLFF. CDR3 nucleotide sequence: TGTGCCAGCACCAAGACAGGGCCCTCAACTAATGAAAAACTGTTTTTT.

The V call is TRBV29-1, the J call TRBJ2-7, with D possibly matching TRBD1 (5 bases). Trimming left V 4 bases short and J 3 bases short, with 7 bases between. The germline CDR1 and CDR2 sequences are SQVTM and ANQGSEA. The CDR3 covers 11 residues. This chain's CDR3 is CSVGRDYEQYF. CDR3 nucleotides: TGCAGCGTTGGCAGGGACTACGAGCAGTACTTC.

CDR3 DNA sequence: TGCGCCAGCAGCTTGGAGGTCCCAGGGACTGAAGCTTTCTTT. This gives the protein CASSLEVPGTEAFF. The chain combines TRBV5-1 with TRBJ1-1; a weak D match, TRBD1 (5 bases). CDR3 length: 14 amino acids. V lost 0 bases, J lost 5 bases, and 11 bases lay in between. CDR1 and CDR2 (germline): SGHRS, YFSETQ.

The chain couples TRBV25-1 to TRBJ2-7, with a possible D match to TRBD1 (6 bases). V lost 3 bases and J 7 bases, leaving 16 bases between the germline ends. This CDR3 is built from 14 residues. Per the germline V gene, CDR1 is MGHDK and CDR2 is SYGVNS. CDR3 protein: CASSEPGQTGEQYF. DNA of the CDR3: TGTGCCAGCAGTGAGCCCGGACAGACCGGGGAGCAGTACTTC.

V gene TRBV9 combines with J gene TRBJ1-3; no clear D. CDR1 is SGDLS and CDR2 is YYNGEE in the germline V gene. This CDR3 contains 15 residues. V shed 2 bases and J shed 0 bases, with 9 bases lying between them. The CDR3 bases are TGTGCCAGCAGCGTGTGGCCGTACTCTGGAAACACCATATATTTT. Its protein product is CASSVWPYSGNTIYF.

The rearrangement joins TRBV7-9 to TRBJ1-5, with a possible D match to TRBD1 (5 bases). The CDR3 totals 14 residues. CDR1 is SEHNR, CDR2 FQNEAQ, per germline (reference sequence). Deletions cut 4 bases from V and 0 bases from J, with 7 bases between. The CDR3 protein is CASSSDSSNQPQHF. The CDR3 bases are TGTGCCAGCAGCTCAGACAGTAGCAATCAGCCCCAGCATTTT.

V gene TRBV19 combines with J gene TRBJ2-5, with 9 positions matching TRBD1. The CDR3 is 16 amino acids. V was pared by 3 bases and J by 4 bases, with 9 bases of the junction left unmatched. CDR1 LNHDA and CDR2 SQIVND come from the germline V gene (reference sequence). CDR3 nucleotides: TGTGCCAGTAGTATCCTCCCGGGACAGGGCCGAGAGACCCAGTACTTC. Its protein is CASSILPGQGRETQYF.

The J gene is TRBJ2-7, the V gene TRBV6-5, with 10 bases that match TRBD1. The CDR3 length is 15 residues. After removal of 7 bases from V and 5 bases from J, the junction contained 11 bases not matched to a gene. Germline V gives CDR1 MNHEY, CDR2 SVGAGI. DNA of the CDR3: TGTGCCAGCATCTCCCCGGGACAGGGGATCCACGAGCAGTACTTC. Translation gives CASISPGQGIHEQYF.

CDR3 sequence: CASSSTGVNEKLFF. CDR3 nucleotide sequence: TGTGCCAGCAGCTCGACAGGGGTTAATGAAAAACTGTTTTTT. The rearrangement links TRBV5-4 to TRBJ1-4; 8 nucleotides match TRBD1. Germline CDR1 SGHNT, CDR2 YYREEE (reference sequence). The CDR3 runs to 14 residues. The V and J ends lost 3 bases and 4 bases, in that order; junction bases with no gene match: 2. Supplemented by reference TRBV5-4 and TRBJ1-4, the full variable domain reads ETGVTQSPTHLIKTRGQQVTLRCSSQSGHNTVSWYQQALGQGPQFIFQYYREEENGRGNFPPRFSGLQFPNYSSELNVNALELDDSALYLCASSSTGVNEKLFFGSGTQLSVL.